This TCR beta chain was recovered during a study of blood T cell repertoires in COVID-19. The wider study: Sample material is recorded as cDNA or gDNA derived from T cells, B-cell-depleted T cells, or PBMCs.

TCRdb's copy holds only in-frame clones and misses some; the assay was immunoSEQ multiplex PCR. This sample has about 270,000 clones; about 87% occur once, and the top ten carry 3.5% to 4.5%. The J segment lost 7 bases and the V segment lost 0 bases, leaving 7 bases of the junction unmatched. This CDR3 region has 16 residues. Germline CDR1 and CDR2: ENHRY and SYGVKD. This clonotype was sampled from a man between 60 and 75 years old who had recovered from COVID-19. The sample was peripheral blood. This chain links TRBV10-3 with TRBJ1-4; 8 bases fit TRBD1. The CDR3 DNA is TGTGCCATCAGTGAGTCACAGGGGGAGCCGATTGAAAAACTGTTTTTT. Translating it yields CAISESQGEPIEKLFF.